The 23 T cell receptor beta chains in this list originate from one sample, sequenced in a study of breast tumors, draining lymph nodes, adjacent tissues. TCRdb fed the multiplex PCR reads into MiXCR, producing one record per CDR3 protein. The table has 25,000 or so distinct CDR3 sequences, roughly three quarters seen once. The sample taken for sequencing was tumor-adjacent breast tissue. These receptors came from a female donor with breast cancer. Some clones in this sample may be carry-over from other donors' samples.

In its sample, this clonotype is medium-sized. The chain links TRBV13 to TRBJ2-5; D is uncertain. The V gene's germline CDR1 is PRHDT and CDR2 FYEKMQ (reference sequence). CDR3 length: 16 residues. V was shortened by 2 bases and J by 0 bases, with 13 bases between the two germline ends. The CDR3 loop reads CASSLRPYSNQETQYF. The DNA for the CDR3 is TGTGCCAGCAGCTTACGACCCTACTCCAACCAAGAGACCCAGTACTTC.

The chain uses TRBV6-1 and TRBJ1-1, with TRBD1 as a possible D gene (6 bases). V lost 6 bases and J lost 1, with 12 bases in between. The CDR3 spans 14 residues. Germline V gene sequence: CDR1 MNHNS, CDR2 SASEGT. For the CDR3, the DNA is TGTGCCAGCAGCCTCGGACAGCAGAACACTGAAGCTTTCTTT. Amino acid sequence: CASSLGQQNTEAFF.

This chain links TRBV20-1 with TRBJ2-3; TRBD1 matches 7 bases. This CDR3 is built from 12 residues. With 4 bases clipped from V and 5 bases from J, the junction kept 3 bases outside the gene matches. Germline V gives CDR1 DFQATT, CDR2 SNEGSKA (reference sequence). CDR3 in DNA: TGCAGTGCTAACAGGGGCCGAGATACGCAGTATTTT. It specifies CSANRGRDTQYF.

The chain recombines TRBV29-1 with TRBJ1-4, with D hard to call. CDR3 length: 14 residues. Between the trimmed V and J ends, which lost 3 bases and 7 bases, there was a span of 15 bases. Germline V gene data show CDR1 as SQVTM and CDR2 as ANQGSEA. The chain's CDR3 is CSVDPHRGGEKLFF. The DNA of the CDR3 is TGCAGCGTTGACCCTCATAGAGGTGGTGAAAAACTGTTTTTT.

This clonotype was picked up one time. This chain uses TRBV19 with TRBJ1-5, with a possible D match to TRBD1 (6 bases). CDR1 and CDR2 (germline): LNHDA, SQIVND (reference sequence). With 2 bases removed from V and 4 bases from J, the gap between germline ends came to 12 bases. This CDR3 has 15 residues. CDR3 residues: CASSIFQGINQPQHF. The CDR3 bases are TGTGCCAGTAGTATATTTCAGGGGATAAATCAGCCCCAGCATTTT.

The chain recombines TRBV5-1 with TRBJ2-7, with 8 positions matching TRBD2. J was trimmed by 3 bases and V by 0 bases; bases with no gene match: 8. This CDR3 comprises 16 residues. Per the germline V gene, CDR1 is SGHRS and CDR2 is YFSETQ. CDR3 sequence: CASSLDGAGGIYEQYF. CDR3 coding DNA: TGCGCCAGCAGCTTGGACGGCGCGGGAGGTATCTACGAGCAGTACTTC.

The rearrangement uses TRBV24-1 and TRBJ1-2, with D unresolved. Germline V CDR1 and CDR2: KGHDR, SFDVKD. CDR3 length: 11 amino acids. Trimming pared 3 bases from V and 6 bases from J, leaving 4 bases between. Here the CDR3 DNA reads TGTGCCACCAGTGATGGACATGGCTACACCTTC. This sequence encodes CATSDGHGYTF.

This clonotype turned up a few times. This chain links TRBV7-2 with TRBJ2-7; 13 nucleotides align to TRBD2. There are 16 residues in the CDR3. V shed 4 bases, J shed 0 bases, and the junction held 3 bases outside the gene matches. In germline, CDR1 is SGHTA, CDR2 FQGNSA. CDR3 bases: TGTGCCAGCAGCTCACGGACTAGCGGGAGCTCCTACGAGCAGTACTTC. This gives the protein CASSSRTSGSSYEQYF.

The chain couples TRBV7-2 to TRBJ2-7; either TRBD1 or TRBD2 may fit D (5 bases each). Germline CDR1 and CDR2: SGHTA and FQGNSA. The length of the CDR3 is 14 residues. With 3 bases removed from V and 2 bases from J, the gap between germline ends came to 11 bases. This CDR3 is CASSLGRRTYEQYF. DNA of the CDR3: TGTGCCAGCAGCTTGGGACGTCGTACCTACGAGCAGTACTTC.

The rearrangement uses TRBV2 and TRBJ1-2; unclear D gene. Germline CDR1 reads SNHLY; CDR2 reads FYNNEI. The length of the CDR3 is 13 residues. Trimming shortened V by 4 bases and J by 5 bases, and 11 bases separated the two germline ends. This chain's CDR3 is CASSAGIRYGYTF. The CDR3 DNA reads as TGTGCCAGCAGTGCAGGCATTCGTTATGGCTACACCTTC.

CDR3 in amino acids: CASSLDGRNNEQFF. Here the CDR3 DNA reads TGCGCCAGCAGCTTAGACGGGAGGAATAATGAGCAGTTCTTC. The gene calls are TRBV5-1 and TRBJ2-1, with 7 bases fitting TRBD2. Germline assignment: CDR1 SGHRS and CDR2 YFSETQ. The CDR3 covers 14 residues. Trimming took 2 bases from V and 7 from J; bases not matched to a gene: 6.

This clonotype was detected only once. This sequence joins TRBV20-1 and TRBJ1-2, with 9 bases that match TRBD1. This CDR3 contains 15 residues. Germline assignment: CDR1 DFQATT and CDR2 SNEGSKA (reference sequence). With 0 bases clipped from V and 3 bases from J, the junction kept 5 bases outside the gene matches. CDR3 sequence (DNA): TGCAGTGCTAGAGACGGGGACAGGGAGGACTATGGCTACACCTTC. Residues: CSARDGDREDYGYTF.

The chain has TRBV20-1 and TRBJ2-7; D call uncertain. Germline assignment: CDR1 DFQATT and CDR2 SNEGSKA (reference sequence). This CDR3 is built from 17 residues. Trimming pared 0 bases from V and 2 bases from J, leaving 20 bases between. For the CDR3, the DNA is TGCAGTGCTAGAGATCGACCTCCTTGGAAAGACCCCTACGAGCAGTACTTC. This sequence encodes CSARDRPPWKDPYEQYF.

Comment on this clonotype: A junction boundary mismatches the germline segment, possibly from a read error. The chain is built from TRBV5-1 and TRBJ1-2; 7 nucleotides agree with TRBD1. Per germline, CDR1 SGHRS and CDR2 YFSETQ. The CDR3 has 16 amino acids. CDR3 coding DNA: TGTGCCAGCAGCTTGTTCGCGGACAGGCTCCGGAGGGGCTACACCTTC. Translation gives CASSLFADRLRRGYTF. Based on the CDR3 plus reference TRBV5-1 and TRBJ1-2, the full variable domain is KAGVTQTPRYLIKTRGQQVTLSCSPISGHRSVSWYQQTPGQGLQFLFEYFSETQRNKGNFPGRFSGRQFSNSRSEMNVSTLELGDSALYLCASSLFADRLRRGYTFGSGTRLTVV.

In this sample, this clonotype is medium-sized. The chain joins TRBV2 to TRBJ2-7; D gene unclear. This CDR3 spans 13 amino acids. Trimming took 7 bases from V and 3 from J, leaving 13 bases between them. Per germline, CDR1 SNHLY and CDR2 FYNNEI. The DNA of the CDR3 is TGTGCCAGCAACCTGGACGGGTACTACGAGCAGTACTTC. Translation gives CASNLDGYYEQYF.

The chain has TRBV30 and TRBJ2-7, with D hard to call. The germline CDR1 and CDR2 sequences are GTSNPN and SVGIG (reference sequence). The CDR3 loop spans 15 amino acids. The ends were cut back, 3 bases at V and 3 bases at J, with 18 bases in the middle. CDR3 sequence: CAWRYTTRTNYEQYF. CDR3 nucleotide sequence: TGTGCCTGGAGGTACACTACTCGGACCAACTACGAGCAGTACTTC.

J is TRBJ2-2 and V is TRBV5-1, with D tentatively TRBD2 (6 bases). V was cut by 4 bases and J by 6 bases, with 16 bases left in between. The CDR3 is made up of 15 amino acids. Germline-derived CDR1 and CDR2 are SGHRS and YFSETQ. CDR3 in amino acids: CASSQGLPGAGELFF. The CDR3 DNA is TGCGCCAGCAGCCAGGGACTTCCTGGGGCCGGGGAGCTGTTTTTT.

This clonotype was recorded many times. The rearrangement joins TRBV19 to TRBJ1-2, with D possibly TRBD1 on 5 matching bases. CDR3 length equals 14 residues. Germline V CDR1 and CDR2: LNHDA, SQIVND (reference sequence). V lost 5 bases and J 0 bases, leaving 10 bases between the germline ends. As DNA, the CDR3 is TGTGCCAGTAGTGGGGACCGAACTAACTATGGCTACACCTTC. The encoded protein is CASSGDRTNYGYTF.

The V gene is TRBV5-4, the J gene TRBJ2-5; TRBD1 is a possible D gene (6 bases). The V end was cut by 3 bases, the J end by 2 bases, with 14 bases between. This CDR3 region has 15 residues. Germline lookup yields CDR1 SGHNT and CDR2 YYREEE (reference sequence). CDR3 nucleotide sequence: TGTGCCAGCAGCTCGACTAAACAGGGTCAAGAGACCCAGTACTTC. Translation: CASSSTKQGQETQYF.

The chain joins TRBV9 to TRBJ2-1; D gene ambiguous. V dropped 4 bases and J dropped 6 bases, with 14 bases sitting between them. The V gene's germline CDR1 is SGDLS and CDR2 YYNGEE. CDR3 length: 14 residues. The CDR3 DNA sequence: TGTGCCAGCAGCCCCCCCCAGGATCGCAATGAGCAGTTCTTC. It yields the protein CASSPPQDRNEQFF.

The chain combines TRBV5-1 with TRBJ2-7, with D perhaps matching TRBD1 (6 bases). The V end lost 4 bases, the J end lost 2 bases, and 19 bases lay between the germline ends. Germline-derived CDR1 and CDR2 are SGHRS and YFSETQ. This CDR3 has 16 amino acids. Written as DNA, the CDR3 is TGCGCCAGCAGCCCGCGCTCGGACAGAATTACCTACGAGCAGTACTTC. It specifies CASSPRSDRITYEQYF.

This chain connects TRBV5-4 to TRBJ2-7; TRBD2 aligns across 9 bases. Germline CDR1 is SGHNT and CDR2 is YYREEE (reference sequence). This CDR3 has 15 residues. V was pared by 0 bases and J by 1 base, with 2 bases of the junction left unmatched. The CDR3 spells CASSLASGISYEQYF. The CDR3 DNA reads TGTGCCAGCAGCTTGGCTAGCGGGATTTCCTACGAGCAGTACTTC.

The chain employs TRBV15 and TRBJ2-5, with TRBD2 matching over 7 bases. V shed 10 bases, J shed 4 bases, and the junction held 15 bases outside the gene matches. The length of the CDR3 is 15 residues. CDR1 is LNHNV and CDR2 is YYDKDF in the germline V gene (reference sequence). CDR3 bases: TGTGCCAGCAGTAAGACTAGCAGCTGGGGAGAGACCCAGTACTTC. It specifies CASSKTSSWGETQYF.